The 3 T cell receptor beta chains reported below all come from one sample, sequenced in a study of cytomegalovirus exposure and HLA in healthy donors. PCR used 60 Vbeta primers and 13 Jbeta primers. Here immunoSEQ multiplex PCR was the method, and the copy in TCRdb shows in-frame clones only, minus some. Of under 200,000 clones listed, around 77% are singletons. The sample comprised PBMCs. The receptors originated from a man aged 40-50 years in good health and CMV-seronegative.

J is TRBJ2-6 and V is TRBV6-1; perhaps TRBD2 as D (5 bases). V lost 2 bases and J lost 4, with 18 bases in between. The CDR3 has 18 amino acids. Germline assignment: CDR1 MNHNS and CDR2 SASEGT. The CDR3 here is CASSEKVEPSGGANVLTF. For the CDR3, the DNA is TGTGCCAGCAGTGAAAAGGTTGAACCTTCGGGGGGGGCCAACGTCCTGACTTTC.

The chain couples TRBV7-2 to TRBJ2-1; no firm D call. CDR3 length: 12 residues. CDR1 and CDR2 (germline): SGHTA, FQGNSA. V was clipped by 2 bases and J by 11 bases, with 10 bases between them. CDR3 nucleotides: TGTGCCAGCAGCTTACTAGTAACCAAGCAGTTCTTC. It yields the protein CASSLLVTKQFF.

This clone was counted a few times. This CDR3 is CASSPGTTQIEKLFF. The CDR3 DNA reads TGTGCCAGTAGTCCCGGGACTACCCAAATTGAAAAACTGTTTTTT. This chain uses TRBV19 with TRBJ1-4; a weak D match, TRBD1 (5 bases). CDR1 is LNHDA and CDR2 is SQIVND in the germline V gene (reference sequence). V was clipped by 5 bases and J by 7 bases, with 17 bases between them. The CDR3 covers 15 residues. Full variable domain (outside the CDR3, taken from reference TRBV19 and TRBJ1-4): DGGITQSPKYLFRKEGQNVTLSCEQNLNHDAMYWYRQDPGQGLRLIYYSQIVNDFQKGDIAEGYSVSREKKESFPLTVTSAQKNPTAFYLCASSPGTTQIEKLFFGSGTQLSVL.